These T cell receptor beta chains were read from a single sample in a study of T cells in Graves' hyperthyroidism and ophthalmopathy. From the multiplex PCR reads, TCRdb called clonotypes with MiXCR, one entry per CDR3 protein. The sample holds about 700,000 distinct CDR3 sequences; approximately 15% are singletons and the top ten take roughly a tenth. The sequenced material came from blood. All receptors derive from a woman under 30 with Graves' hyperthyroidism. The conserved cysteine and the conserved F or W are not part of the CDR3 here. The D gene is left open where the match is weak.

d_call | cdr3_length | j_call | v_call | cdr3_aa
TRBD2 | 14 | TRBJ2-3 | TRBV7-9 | ASSLKSSGISDTQY
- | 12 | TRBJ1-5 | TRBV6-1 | ASSEGSSNQPQH
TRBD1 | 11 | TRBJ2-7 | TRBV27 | ASGDRSSYEQY
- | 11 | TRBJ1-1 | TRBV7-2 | ASTDPPGTEAF
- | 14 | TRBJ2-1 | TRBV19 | ASSIWDTGMVDEQF
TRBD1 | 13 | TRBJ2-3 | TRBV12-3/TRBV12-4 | ASRLRGSGTDTQY
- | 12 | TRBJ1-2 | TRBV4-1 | ASSQVYGNYGYT
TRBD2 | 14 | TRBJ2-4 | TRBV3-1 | ASSNRLAGVGNIQY
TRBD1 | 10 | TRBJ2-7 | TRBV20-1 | SADRGSYEQY
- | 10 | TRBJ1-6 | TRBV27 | ASSPVGSPLH
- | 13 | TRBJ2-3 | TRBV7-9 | ASSPADSGTHTQY
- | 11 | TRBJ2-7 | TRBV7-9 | AGTEGGSYEQY
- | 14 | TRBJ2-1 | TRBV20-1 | SARSLELSSYNEQF
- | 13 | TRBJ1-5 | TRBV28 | ASSQPDRLNQPQH
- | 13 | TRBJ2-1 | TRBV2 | ASESGASVYNEQF
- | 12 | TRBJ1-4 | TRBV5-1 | ASSLVGRTEKLF
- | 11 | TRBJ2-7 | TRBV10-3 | AISEEAGYEQY
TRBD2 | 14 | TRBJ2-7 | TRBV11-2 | ASSLETSGRFYEQY
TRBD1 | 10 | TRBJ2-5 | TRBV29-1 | SATGLEETQY
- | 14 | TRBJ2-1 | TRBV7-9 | ASSPVGQAPTARQF
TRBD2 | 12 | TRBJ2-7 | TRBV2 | ASSDSGPGYEQY
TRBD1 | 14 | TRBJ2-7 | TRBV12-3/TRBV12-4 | ASTFLGGQGAKEQY
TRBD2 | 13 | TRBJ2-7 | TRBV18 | ASSSLTSAQYEQY
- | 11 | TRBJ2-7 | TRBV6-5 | ASSFHALYEQY
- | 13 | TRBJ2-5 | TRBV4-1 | ASSQEGVQQETQY
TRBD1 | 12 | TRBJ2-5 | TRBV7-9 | ASSVTGAKETQY
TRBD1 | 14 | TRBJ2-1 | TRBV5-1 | ASSLPGTGAQNEQF
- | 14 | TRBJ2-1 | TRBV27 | ASRPQRTGSYNEQF
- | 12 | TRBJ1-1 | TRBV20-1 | SAREVRGNTEAF
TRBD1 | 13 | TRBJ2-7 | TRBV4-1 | ASSPTGALYYEQY
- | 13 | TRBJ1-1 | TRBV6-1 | ASSEQRALGTEAF
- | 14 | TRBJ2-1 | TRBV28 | ASSFLDGSRHNEQF
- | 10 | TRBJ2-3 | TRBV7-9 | ASRSGGVTQY
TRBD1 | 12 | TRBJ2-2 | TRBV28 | ASRRTGGTGELF
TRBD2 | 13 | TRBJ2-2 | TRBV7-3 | ASSPLTSATGELF
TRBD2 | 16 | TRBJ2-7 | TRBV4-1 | ASSQDQGSGGHNYEQY
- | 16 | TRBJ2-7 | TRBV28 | ASNTKWGQTPSSYEQY
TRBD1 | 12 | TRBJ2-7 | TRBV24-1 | ATSDRTGPREQY
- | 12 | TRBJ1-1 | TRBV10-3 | AISESRENTEAF
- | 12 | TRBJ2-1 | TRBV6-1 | ATGGGASYNEQF
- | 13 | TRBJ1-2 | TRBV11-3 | ASSGDRTGNYGYT
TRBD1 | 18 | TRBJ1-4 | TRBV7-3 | ASSLNLSADRGVSNEKLF